The entry that follows covers one T cell receptor beta chain sequence. Its antigen is not known. This sample is drawn from a study of identical twins. Germline-derived CDR1 and CDR2 are SNHLY and FYNNEI. Between the trimmed V and J ends, which lost 8 bases and 7 bases, there was a span of 8 bases. The CDR3 extends over 10 amino acids. Broader study findings: Out-of-frame TCR alpha sharing observed in monozygotic twins exceeded model estimates.

A universal primer site was added by template switching, and unique molecular identifiers were carried by the cDNA. From the 5' RACE reads, TCRdb called clonotypes with MiXCR, one entry per CDR3 protein. Of 1.5 million to 2 million distinct CDR3 sequences listed, less than 40% are singletons. The sequenced sample was cord blood. The genes are TRBV2 and TRBJ1-1, with a weak D call TRBD1 (6 bases). The receptor was derived from a newborn girl in good health. This CDR3 is CASRGLEAFF. The CDR3 nucleotides read TGTGCCAGCCGGGGGCTTGAAGCTTTCTTT.